This T cell receptor (beta chain) was obtained from a study of cytomegalovirus exposure and HLA in healthy donors (dated 2017 in TCRdb). Regarding the research as a whole: According to an earlier analysis of 587 of the donors, about 179 million T cells yielded 90 million to 130 million unique TCR beta sequences and approximately 300 Gb of sequence data. A later genetic analysis took genome-wide SNP genotypes for about 55% of the 666 donors and used that subset as a discovery cohort. On average, around 230,000 unique TCR beta nucleotide sequences were sequenced per donor among roughly 430 genotyped donors of the cohort, with around 19% of those sequences being non-productive. The study used immunosequencing to profile the T cell repertoires of approximately 640 subjects and linked those repertoires to cytomegalovirus serostatus. Every repertoire in the discovery cohort had been generated on one and the same sequencing platform. Among the approximately 400 genotyped donors, around 81% belonged to the genetic ancestry cluster associated with self-reported Caucasian donors. An early release covering roughly 640 HLA-typed donors comprised 300 to 350 gigabases of sequencing data and tens of millions of unique TCR sequences. About five DR-DQ haplotypes were handled as single units for association and clustering, since linkage in the cohort was strong. Besides the first cohort of about 730 subjects, a separate validation cohort made up of 120 different subjects was used. The study combined high-throughput TCR immunosequencing, statistical association of individual TCRs with disease status, and machine learning to predict cytomegalovirus infection status. The number of donors typed differed by locus, with 629-630 for A, B, C, DRB1 and DQB1, roughly 520 for DQA1, nearly 610 for DPA1, and roughly 450 for DPB1. An earlier analysis of nearly 600 of the donors applied high-throughput TCR beta sequencing to assess whether each TCR beta V gene segment acted as functional or pseudogenic. In a later analysis, previously published TCR beta repertoires from several hundred donors were re-analyzed and high-resolution HLA genotyping was added so that TCR occurrence patterns could be studied. The study was designed to test whether signatures of past pathogen exposure could be identified by cataloging public T cell receptors. HLA typing covered class I and class II loci at four-digit resolution. Rather than drawing on any new phenotypic data, the later analysis identified candidate immune exposures from TCR beta sequences and the way those sequences occurred across donors. Alongside the repertoire data, information on donor age, sex, ethnicity and CMV serostatus was compiled.

Taken from cysteine to phenylalanine, the CDR3 has 14 residues. Only CDR3 DNA is held: 42 bases, read in frame from base 1. The V end loses 1 base and the J end loses 7 bases, and a stretch of 11 bases separates them. Based on the germline V gene (reference sequence), the CDR1 and CDR2 sequences are SEHNR and FQNEAQ. In total, approximately 700 healthy bone marrow donors made up the cohort. At the time of sampling, all cohort members were nominally healthy, though unrecorded immune exposures were likely present. The donor was CMV seronegative and was included in the group of 352 seronegative cohort members. A peripheral blood sample was provided by each donor, and peripheral blood mononuclear cells were used for TCR beta sequencing. Genomic DNA was extracted from the blood cell samples with the Qiagen DNeasy Blood Extraction Kit. Libraries came from the immunoSEQ multiplex PCR assay. For the multiplex PCR, a mixture combining 60 forward primers for TCR Vbeta segments and 13 reverse primers for TCR Jbeta segments was used. A multiplex PCR assay on genomic DNA amplified the CDR3 region of rearranged TCR beta genes. The amplified TCR beta libraries were sequenced on the Illumina HiSeq System as 87-base-pair reads. As for how the authors treated the data: A later analysis tallied roughly 78 million unique TCR beta chains across the 700 or so repertoires, and around 12 million of those chains were shared by two or more donors. A nearest-neighbor algorithm error-corrected the raw reads and collapsed the reads into unique sequences, merging closely related sequences to remove PCR and sequencing errors. V, D and J gene segments were assigned by aligning CDR3 sequences to IMGT reference sequences. For a sequence to be retained, at least a six-nucleotide match to both a V gene segment and a J gene segment was required. A rearrangement counted as productive if the CDR3 had no stop codons and remained in frame with V and J, and every other rearrangement counted as non-productive. CDR3 was defined according to IMGT convention as the region running from the second conserved V-encoded cysteine to the conserved J-encoded phenylalanine. In an earlier analysis of some 550 of the donors, sequences lacking an unambiguous match to a single V gene segment were excluded. An earlier analysis of fewer than 750 of the donors classified V segments as functional when productive rearrangements were above 56.7% and as segregating when the standard deviation between donors was above 5%. A statistical classification framework was developed to diagnose cytomegalovirus status using the catalog of TCR beta chain sequences. In a later analysis, TCR nucleotide sequences were compared against IMGT/GENE-DB human TR gene sequences so that V and J genes could be assigned. A later analysis assigned CDR3 sequences and most-parsimonious VDJ recombination scenarios with the TCRdist pipeline. In a later analysis, each TCR beta chain was defined by its CDR3 amino acid sequence together with its V-gene family, and reads without a unique V-gene family were excluded. A later analysis removed 592 highly shared, low-generation-probability nucleotide sequences to deal with suspected cross-contamination and a sequencing artifact. A later analysis calculated a clonal expansion index for each public chain from normalized within-repertoire ranks of inferred template counts. In a later analysis, generation probabilities were computed using a VDJ recombination model fitted to out-of-frame rearrangements, and the results were checked against IGoR. Hypergeometric tests were used in a later analysis to score TCR-TCR, TCR-HLA and TCR-CMV co-occurrence, with a repertoire-size bias correction applied to the TCR pairs. False discovery rates were estimated in a later analysis by permuting HLA or CMV assignments 20 times. A later analysis grouped co-occurring TCRs with DBSCAN, adding TCRdist sequence similarity when clustering within HLA-allele-positive subsets. Repertoires with fewer than 30,000 or more than 120,000 public chains were left out of co-occurrence clustering, as were about 5 repertoires with anomalous nucleotide sharing. TCRdb holds this immuneACCESS table with in-frame rearrangements only. Some clones are missing; in checked studies, unresolved V genes explain under half, and the rest has no known cause. V, J and clone size were drawn from that table, and D and trimming were deduced from the DNA. The sample records about 140,000 clones, roughly three quarters of which are singletons. 3.1% of the sample belongs to the ten largest clones.

With regard to this clone: The antigen this receptor binds is unknown. No qualities accompany the bases; no much larger clone lies one base away.

Overall results and qualifications from the work: A later analysis found that most CMV-associated TCR beta chains appeared HLA-restricted, with HLA associations seemingly driven largely by CMV exposure. A further reported finding was that TCR beta sequences accurately predicted the HLA-A and HLA-B alleles for most subjects in the first cohort. According to a later analysis, parvovirus B19, influenza, CMV and Epstein-Barr virus appeared linked to several top co-occurrence clusters. Presence/absence analyses assumed roughly uniform sequencing depth across donors, an assumption that may not hold. Assigning TCR associations to individual alleles was difficult when HLA alleles, especially DR and DQ, strongly co-occurred. The 87-base-pair reads could not distinguish some IMGT-functional V segments, including TRBV6-2 and TRBV6-3, so those segments were excluded. Correlated functional status among segregating V segments might reflect linkage disequilibrium, but an unknown experimental factor could not be ruled out. In a later analysis, TCR association rates were found to vary across HLA loci, with the most associated TCRs seen for DRB1 alleles and the fewest for HLA-C alleles. In a later analysis, HLA-associated TCR beta chains were found to be more clonally expanded and to have lower generation probabilities than equally common non-associated chains. Because HLA typing was unavailable for some donors at each locus, only the typed subset was used in association tests. According to the authors, the approach could potentially be generalized to other disease states and immunological phenotypes. The classifier was reported to diagnose cytomegalovirus status with high specificity and sensitivity in both the original and validation cohorts. In a later genetic analysis, a missense DCLRE1C variant was associated with V-gene and J-gene trimming of TCR beta chains, and the association was replicated in an independent cohort. The cohort was sequenced for TCR beta chains only, and without alpha or paired-chain data the features that could be detected were limited. At a false discovery rate of 0.05, a later analysis linked 15,000 to 20,000 TCR beta sequences to specific HLA alleles. Three of the identified cytomegalovirus-associated TCR beta chains were confirmed in vitro to be specific for cytomegalovirus antigens. According to a later genetic analysis, donors in an Asian-associated ancestry cluster had fewer N-insertions in productive TCRs than the roughly 670-donor mean. An earlier analysis of around 500 of the donors showed that most TCR beta V segments appeared in productive rearrangements either about 90% or about 30% of the time, which broadly matched IMGT annotations. Across donors, most TCR sequences were observed very rarely, whereas some public TCRs were present in many individuals. Seventeen rarely observed V segments, including chromosome 9 orphons, were excluded from the earlier analysis of approximately 500 of the donors because counts were too low. CMV serostatus was the only immune exposure information available for the cohort. The study gave a list of 150 to 200 TCR beta chains associated with cytomegalovirus. A cluster of highly shared sequence variants was judged likely to be a technical artifact of the sequencing pipeline.

Sequencing input: PBMCs. The receptor chain draws on TRBV7-9 and TRBJ1-5; no D gene call is confident. This clonotype originated in a female donor in good health and CMV-seronegative. Read as DNA, the sequence is TGTGCCAGCAGCTTAGGAGGGTCTCGGCAGCCCCAGCATTTT. Its translation reads: CASSLGGSRQPQHF.